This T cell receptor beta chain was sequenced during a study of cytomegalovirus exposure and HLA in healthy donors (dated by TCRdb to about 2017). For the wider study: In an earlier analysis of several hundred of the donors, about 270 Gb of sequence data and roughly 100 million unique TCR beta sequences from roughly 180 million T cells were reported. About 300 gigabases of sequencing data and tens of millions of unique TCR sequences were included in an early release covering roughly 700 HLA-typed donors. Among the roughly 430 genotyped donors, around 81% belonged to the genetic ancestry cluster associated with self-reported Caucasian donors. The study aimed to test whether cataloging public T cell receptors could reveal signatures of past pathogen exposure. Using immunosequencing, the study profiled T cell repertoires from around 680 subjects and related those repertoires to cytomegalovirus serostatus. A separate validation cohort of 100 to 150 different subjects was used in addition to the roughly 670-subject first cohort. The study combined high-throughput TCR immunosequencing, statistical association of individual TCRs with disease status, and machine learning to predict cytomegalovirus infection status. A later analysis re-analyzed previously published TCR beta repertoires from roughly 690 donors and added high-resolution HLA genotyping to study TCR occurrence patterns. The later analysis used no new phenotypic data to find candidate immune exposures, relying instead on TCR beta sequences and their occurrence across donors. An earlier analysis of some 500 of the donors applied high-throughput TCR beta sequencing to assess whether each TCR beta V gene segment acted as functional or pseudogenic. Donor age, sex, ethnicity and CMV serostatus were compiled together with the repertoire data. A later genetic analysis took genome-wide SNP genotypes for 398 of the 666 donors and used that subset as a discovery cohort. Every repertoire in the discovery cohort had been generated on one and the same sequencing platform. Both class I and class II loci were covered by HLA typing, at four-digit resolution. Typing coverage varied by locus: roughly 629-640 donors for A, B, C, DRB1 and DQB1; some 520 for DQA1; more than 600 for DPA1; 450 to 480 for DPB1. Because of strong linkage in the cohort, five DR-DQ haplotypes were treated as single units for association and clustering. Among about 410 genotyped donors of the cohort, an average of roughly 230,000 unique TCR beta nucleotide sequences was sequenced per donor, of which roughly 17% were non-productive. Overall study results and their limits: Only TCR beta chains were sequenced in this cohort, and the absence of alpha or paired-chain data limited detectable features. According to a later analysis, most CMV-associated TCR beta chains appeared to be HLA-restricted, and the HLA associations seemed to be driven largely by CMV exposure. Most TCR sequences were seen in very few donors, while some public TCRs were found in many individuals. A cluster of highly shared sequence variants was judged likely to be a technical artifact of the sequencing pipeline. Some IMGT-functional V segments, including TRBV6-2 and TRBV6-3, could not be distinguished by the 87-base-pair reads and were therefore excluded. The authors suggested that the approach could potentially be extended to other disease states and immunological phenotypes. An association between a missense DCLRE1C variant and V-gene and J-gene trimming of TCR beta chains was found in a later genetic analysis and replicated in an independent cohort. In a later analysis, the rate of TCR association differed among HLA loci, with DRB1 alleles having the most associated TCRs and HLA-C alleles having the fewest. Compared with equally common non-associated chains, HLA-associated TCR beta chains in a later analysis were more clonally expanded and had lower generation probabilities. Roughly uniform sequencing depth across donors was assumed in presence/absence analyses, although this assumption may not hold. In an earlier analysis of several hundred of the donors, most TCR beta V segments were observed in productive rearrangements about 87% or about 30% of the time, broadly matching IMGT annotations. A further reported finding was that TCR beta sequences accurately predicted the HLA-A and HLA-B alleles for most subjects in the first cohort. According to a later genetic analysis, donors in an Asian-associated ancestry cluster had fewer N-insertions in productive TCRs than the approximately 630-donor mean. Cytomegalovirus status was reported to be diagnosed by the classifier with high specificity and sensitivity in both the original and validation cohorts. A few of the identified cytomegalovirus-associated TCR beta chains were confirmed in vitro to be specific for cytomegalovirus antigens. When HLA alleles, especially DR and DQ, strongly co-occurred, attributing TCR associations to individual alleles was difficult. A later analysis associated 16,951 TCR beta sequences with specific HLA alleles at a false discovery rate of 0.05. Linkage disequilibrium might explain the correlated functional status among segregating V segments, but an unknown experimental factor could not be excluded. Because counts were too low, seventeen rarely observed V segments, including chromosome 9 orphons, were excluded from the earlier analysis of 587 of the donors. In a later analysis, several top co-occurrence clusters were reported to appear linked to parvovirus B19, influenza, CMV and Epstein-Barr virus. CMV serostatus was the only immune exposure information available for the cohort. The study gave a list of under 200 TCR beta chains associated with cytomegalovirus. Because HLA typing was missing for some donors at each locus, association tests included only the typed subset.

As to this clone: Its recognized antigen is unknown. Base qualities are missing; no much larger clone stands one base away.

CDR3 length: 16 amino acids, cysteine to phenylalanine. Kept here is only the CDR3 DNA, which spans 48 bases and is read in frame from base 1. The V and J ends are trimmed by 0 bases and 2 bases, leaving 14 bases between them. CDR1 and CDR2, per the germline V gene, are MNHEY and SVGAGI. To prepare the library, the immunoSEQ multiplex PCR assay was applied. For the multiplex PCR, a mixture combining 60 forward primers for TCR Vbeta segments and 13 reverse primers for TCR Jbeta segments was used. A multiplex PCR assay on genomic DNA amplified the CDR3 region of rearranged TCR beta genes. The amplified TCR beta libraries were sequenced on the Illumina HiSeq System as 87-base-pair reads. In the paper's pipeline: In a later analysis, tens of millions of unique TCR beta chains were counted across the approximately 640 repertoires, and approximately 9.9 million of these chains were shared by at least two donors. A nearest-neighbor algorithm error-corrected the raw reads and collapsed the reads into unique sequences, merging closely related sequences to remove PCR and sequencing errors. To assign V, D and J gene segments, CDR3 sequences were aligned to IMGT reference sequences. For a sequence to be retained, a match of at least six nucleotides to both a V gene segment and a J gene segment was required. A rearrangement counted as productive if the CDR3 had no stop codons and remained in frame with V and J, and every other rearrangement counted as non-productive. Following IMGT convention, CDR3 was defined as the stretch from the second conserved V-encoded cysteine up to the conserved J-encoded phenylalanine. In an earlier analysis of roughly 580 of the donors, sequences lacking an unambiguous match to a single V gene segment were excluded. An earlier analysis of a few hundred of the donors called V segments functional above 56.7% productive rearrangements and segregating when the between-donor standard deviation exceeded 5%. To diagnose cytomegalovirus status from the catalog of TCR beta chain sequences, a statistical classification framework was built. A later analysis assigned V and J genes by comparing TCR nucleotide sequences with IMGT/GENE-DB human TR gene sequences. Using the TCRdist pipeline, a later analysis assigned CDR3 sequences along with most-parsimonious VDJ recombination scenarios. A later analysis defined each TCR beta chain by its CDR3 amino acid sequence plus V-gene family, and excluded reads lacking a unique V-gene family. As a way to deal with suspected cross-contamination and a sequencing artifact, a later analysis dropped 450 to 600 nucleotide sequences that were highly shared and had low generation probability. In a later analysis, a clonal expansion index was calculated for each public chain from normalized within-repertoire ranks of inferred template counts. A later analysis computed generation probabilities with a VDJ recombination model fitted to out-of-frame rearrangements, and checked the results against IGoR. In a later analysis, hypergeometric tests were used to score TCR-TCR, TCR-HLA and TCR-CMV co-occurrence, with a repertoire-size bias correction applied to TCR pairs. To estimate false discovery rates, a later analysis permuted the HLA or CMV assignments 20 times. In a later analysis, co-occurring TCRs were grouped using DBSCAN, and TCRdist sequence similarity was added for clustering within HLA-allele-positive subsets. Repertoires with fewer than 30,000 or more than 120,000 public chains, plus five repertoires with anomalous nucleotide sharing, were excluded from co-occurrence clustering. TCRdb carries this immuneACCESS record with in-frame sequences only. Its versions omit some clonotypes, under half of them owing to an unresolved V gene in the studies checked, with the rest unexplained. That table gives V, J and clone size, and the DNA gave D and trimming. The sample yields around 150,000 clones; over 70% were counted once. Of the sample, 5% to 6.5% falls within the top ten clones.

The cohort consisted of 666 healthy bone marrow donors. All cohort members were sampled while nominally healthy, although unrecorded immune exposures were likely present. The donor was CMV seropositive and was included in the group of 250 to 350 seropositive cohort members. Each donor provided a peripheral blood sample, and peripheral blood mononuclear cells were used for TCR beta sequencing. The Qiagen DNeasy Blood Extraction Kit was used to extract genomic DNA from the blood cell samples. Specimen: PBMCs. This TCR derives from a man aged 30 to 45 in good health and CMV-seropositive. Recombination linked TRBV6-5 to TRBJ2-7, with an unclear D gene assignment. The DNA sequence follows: TGTGCCAGCAGTTACTCGCCTCAGGTCCCCCCCTACGAGCAGTACTTC. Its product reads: CASSYSPQVPPYEQYF.